Following are 25 T cell receptor beta chains from one sample sequenced in a study of control samples from healthy donors and cancer patients. Using immunoSEQ multiplex PCR, the repertoire was profiled, and TCRdb retains in-frame clones only, with some absent. The sample lists approximately 180,000 clones, approximately 94% occurring once. Sequencing was carried out using blood. These receptors were taken from a woman aged 18-29 years in good health.

V and J are TRBV4-1 and TRBJ2-3; TRBD2 might be the D (6 bases). The V end lost 0 bases, the J end lost 3 bases, and 10 bases lay between the germline ends. CDR3 length: 15 amino acids. Germline V gene lookup returns CDR1 MGHRA and CDR2 YSYEKL. The CDR3 sequence: CASSQDRGTTDTQYF. The CDR3, as DNA: TGCGCCAGCAGCCAAGATCGCGGGACTACAGATACGCAGTATTTT.

The chain carries TRBV3-1 (or the pseudogene TRBV3-2) and TRBJ2-5; TRBD1 is a possible D gene (6 bases). The length of the CDR3 is 14 residues. With 3 bases removed from V and 1 base from J, the gap between germline ends came to 9 bases. Looked up from germline, CDR1 is LGHDT and CDR2 is YNNKEL (reference sequence). CDR3 in DNA: TGTGCCAGCAGCCAGAGACAGGCCCAAGAGACCCAGTACTTC. Its protein product is CASSQRQAQETQYF.

V and J are TRBV10-3 and TRBJ2-5; 7 bases line up with TRBD1. Trimming cost V 0 bases and J 3 bases; bases outside gene matches: 1. CDR3 length: 14 residues. CDR1 and CDR2 (germline): ENHRY, SYGVKD. CDR3 amino acids: CAISESTGEETQYF. CDR3 DNA: TGTGCCATCAGTGAGTCAACAGGGGAAGAGACCCAGTACTTC.

The chain uses TRBV9 and TRBJ1-4; the D gene is possibly TRBD1 (6 bases). The CDR3 extends over 15 amino acids. Germline assignment: CDR1 SGDLS and CDR2 YYNGEE. V was trimmed by 0 bases and J by 5 bases, leaving 11 bases between them. The CDR3 sequence: CASSVGTADNEKLFF. Written as DNA, the CDR3 is TGTGCCAGCAGCGTAGGGACAGCCGACAATGAAAAACTGTTTTTT.

The rearrangement uses TRBV7-9 and TRBJ1-2; D may be TRBD1 (5 bases). CDR3 length equals 16 residues. Trimming removed 3 bases from V and 6 bases from J, with 20 bases in between. Germline assignment: CDR1 SEHNR and CDR2 FQNEAQ (reference sequence). The CDR3 DNA sequence: TGTGCCAGCAGCTTGACATTGGCAGGGACGCACCATGGCTACACCTTC. Protein sequence: CASSLTLAGTHHGYTF.

The chain uses TRBV4-2 and TRBJ1-2; D gene uncertain. V was cut by 0 bases and J by 4 bases, with 9 bases left in between. The CDR3 runs 14 residues. Germline CDR1 and CDR2: LGHNA and YNFKEQ. CDR3 sequence reads: CASSQEREFYGYTF. The CDR3 region has the DNA TGTGCCAGCAGCCAAGAAAGGGAGTTCTATGGCTACACCTTC.

This chain uses TRBV7-2 with TRBJ2-5, with TRBD2 matching over 7 bases. CDR1 SGHTA and CDR2 FQGNSA come from the germline V gene. The CDR3 runs to 16 residues. Trimming at V came to 6 bases and at J to 3 bases, leaving 13 bases not matched to a gene. DNA of the CDR3: TGTGCCAGCAGGCCCCCACGCGGGGGTGGGGAAGAGACCCAGTACTTC. This encodes CASRPPRGGGEETQYF.

The V call is TRBV7-2, the J call TRBJ2-7, with 7 nucleotides matching TRBD1. CDR1 and CDR2 from the germline V gene are SGHTA and FQGNSA. V gave up 5 bases and J gave up 5 bases; unmatched junction bases: 9. The CDR3 sequence is 14 residues long. The DNA of the CDR3 is TGTGCCAGCAGCCTACGGAGACAGGGAGACGAGCAGTACTTC. Translating it yields CASSLRRQGDEQYF.

The rearrangement links TRBV5-6 to TRBJ2-2, with no clear D. The V gene's germline CDR1 is SGHDT and CDR2 YYEEEE. This CDR3 is 16 amino acids long. Trimming took 0 bases from V and 4 from J, leaving 13 bases between them. The CDR3 here is CASSLGLPVGTGELFF. The CDR3, as DNA: TGTGCCAGCAGCTTGGGACTCCCGGTCGGCACCGGGGAGCTGTTTTTT. The variable domain in full, with the rest retrieved from reference TRBV5-6 and TRBJ2-2, is DAGVTQSPTHLIKTRGQQVTLRCSPKSGHDTVSWYQQALGQGPQFIFQYYEEEERQRGNFPDRFSGHQFPNYSSELNVNALLLGDSALYLCASSLGLPVGTGELFFGEGSRLTVL.

The chain recombines TRBV6-2 or TRBV6-3 with TRBJ2-1, with D uncertain. The CDR3 is made up of 15 amino acids. Trimming shortened V by 3 bases and J by 7 bases, and 16 bases separated the two germline ends. Germline V gives CDR1 MNHEY, CDR2 SVGEGT. For the CDR3, the DNA is TGTGCCAGCAGTTATGGCGGAGTAGTCTTTAATGAGCAGTTCTTC. Protein: CASSYGGVVFNEQFF.

J is TRBJ2-1 and V is TRBV4-2; maybe TRBD2 (6 bases). The CDR3 spans 14 residues. CDR1 is LGHNA and CDR2 is YNFKEQ in the germline V gene. Trimming shortened V by 0 bases and J by 10 bases, and 13 bases separated the two germline ends. The CDR3 nucleotides read TGTGCCAGCAGCCAAGACCCTAGCGCTGTCGAGCAGTTCTTC. Protein product: CASSQDPSAVEQFF.

The V and J genes are TRBV11-3 and TRBJ1-4; a weak D match, TRBD1 (5 bases). The CDR3 sequence is 15 residues long. Germline assignment: CDR1 SGHNT and CDR2 YENEEA. Trimming took 5 bases from V and 7 from J, leaving 17 bases between them. CDR3 protein: CASSPPGAMGEKLFF. DNA for the CDR3: TGTGCCAGCAGCCCCCCCGGGGCGATGGGTGAAAAACTGTTTTTT.

The genes are TRBV5-1 and TRBJ1-1; TRBD1 is a possible D gene (6 bases). Germline V gives CDR1 SGHRS, CDR2 YFSETQ. The CDR3 totals 13 residues. Deletions cut 5 bases from V and 1 base from J, with 9 bases between. The CDR3 region has the DNA TGCGCCAGCAGAGGACAGCCGAACACTGAAGCTTTCTTT. This translates into CASRGQPNTEAFF.

This chain links TRBV4-3 with TRBJ1-1, with D maybe TRBD1 (5 bases). Trimming cost V 1 base and J 0 bases, with 12 bases left between them. Looked up from germline, CDR1 is LGHNA and CDR2 is YSLEER. This CDR3 spans 16 amino acids. The CDR3 sequence is CASSQVRGPMNTEAFF. In nucleotides, the CDR3 is TGCGCCAGCAGCCAAGTTCGGGGACCCATGAACACTGAAGCTTTCTTT.

This clone is a singleton in its sample. The rearrangement links TRBV2 to TRBJ1-2; 7 positions agree with TRBD1. This CDR3 comprises 13 residues. V lost 3 bases to trimming and J lost 12 bases; unmatched junction nucleotides: 10. Germline lookup yields CDR1 SNHLY and CDR2 FYNNEI. Written as DNA, the CDR3 is TGTGCCAGCAGTGACATGTATGCAGGGGGGGACACCTTC. Its translation: CASSDMYAGGDTF. Complete variable domain (other parts from reference TRBV2 and TRBJ1-2): EPEVTQTPSHQVTQMGQEVILRCVPISNHLYFYWYRQILGQKVEFLVSFYNNEISEKSEIFDDQFSVERPDGSNFTLKIRSTKLEDSAMYFCASSDMYAGGDTFGSGTRLTVV.

The chain uses TRBV10-3 and TRBJ1-1; no clear D gene. Trimming took off 3 bases at V and 3 bases at J, with 2 bases between the two ends. CDR1 is ENHRY, CDR2 SYGVKD, per germline. This CDR3 has 11 amino acids. The CDR3 sequence is CAISDDTEAFF. The CDR3, as DNA: TGTGCCATCAGTGATGACACTGAAGCTTTCTTT.

The chain carries TRBV7-2 and TRBJ1-1; D not resolved. Germline CDR1 is SGHTA and CDR2 is FQGNSA. The CDR3 consists of 14 residues. Between the trimmed V and J ends, which lost 5 bases and 3 bases, there was a span of 13 bases. The CDR3 DNA reads TGTGCCAGCAGCCCCCGCGGAGCCTACACTGAAGCTTTCTTT. Encoded protein: CASSPRGAYTEAFF.

This rearrangement joins TRBV5-8 to TRBJ1-2; 7 positions agree with TRBD1. The CDR3 totals 17 residues. V lost 2 bases and J lost 3; bases outside the gene matches: 13. Germline assignment: CDR1 SGHTS and CDR2 YDEGEE. The CDR3 region is CASSFVEGQIVHYGYTF. CDR3 DNA: TGTGCCAGCAGCTTTGTCGAGGGACAGATTGTCCACTATGGCTACACCTTC.

The chain employs TRBV10-3 and TRBJ2-7; the D gene is possibly TRBD2 (6 bases). V was shortened by 1 base and J by 3 bases, with 13 bases between the two germline ends. This CDR3 has 15 residues. The germline V gene has CDR1 ENHRY and CDR2 SYGVKD. The chain's CDR3 is CAISELGGADYEQYF. In nucleotides, the CDR3 is TGTGCCATCAGTGAGTTAGGAGGGGCGGACTACGAGCAGTACTTC.

The chain uses TRBV4-2 and TRBJ1-1; D is perhaps TRBD1 (5 bases). Trimming left V 4 bases short and J 1 base short, with 13 bases between. This CDR3 contains 15 residues. Germline assignment: CDR1 LGHNA and CDR2 YNFKEQ. CDR3 DNA: TGTGCCAGCAGCCGTCGAGGGGTTTGGAACACTGAAGCTTTCTTT. This codes for CASSRRGVWNTEAFF.

This clone has only one observation. The chain is built from TRBV4-2 and TRBJ1-1, with a possible D match to TRBD1 (5 bases). The V and J ends lost 0 bases and 3 bases respectively, with 17 bases between them. The CDR3 has 17 amino acids. The germline CDR1 and CDR2 sequences are LGHNA and YNFKEQ. The CDR3 DNA reads as TGTGCCAGCAGCCAAGATGGGCGGGGCCCATTCGACACTGAAGCTTTCTTT. Translating it yields CASSQDGRGPFDTEAFF.

V usage is TRBV10-3 and J usage is TRBJ1-2; weak D call: TRBD1 (5 bases). Per the germline V gene, CDR1 is ENHRY and CDR2 is SYGVKD. With 0 bases removed from V and 7 bases from J, the gap between germline ends came to 12 bases. This CDR3 is built from 14 residues. CDR3 loop: CAISESVQAGGYTF. CDR3 nucleotides: TGTGCCATCAGTGAGTCCGTACAGGCAGGTGGCTACACCTTC.

The CDR3 region has the DNA TGCGCCAGCAGCTTTGACAGGTATAACACTGAAGCTTTCTTT. It is translated as CASSFDRYNTEAFF. This chain connects TRBV5-1 to TRBJ1-1; possibly TRBD1 for D (6 bases). The germline gives CDR1 SGHRS, CDR2 YFSETQ. The V and J ends lost 2 bases and 2 bases respectively, with 10 bases between them. The CDR3 is 14 amino acids. Combining the CDR3 with reference TRBV5-1 and TRBJ1-1 gives the whole variable domain KAGVTQTPRYLIKTRGQQVTLSCSPISGHRSVSWYQQTPGQGLQFLFEYFSETQRNKGNFPGRFSGRQFSNSRSEMNVSTLELGDSALYLCASSFDRYNTEAFFGQGTRLTVV.

The V gene is TRBV14, the J gene TRBJ2-1, with 9 bases lining up with TRBD1. V shed 3 bases and J 0 bases; nucleotides not matched to a gene: 0. The CDR3 length is 15 residues. CDR1 and CDR2 from the germline V gene are SGHDN and FVKESK. The CDR3 is CASSQGQGSYNEQFF. The CDR3 region has the DNA TGTGCCAGCAGCCAGGGACAGGGCTCCTACAATGAGCAGTTCTTC.

This clone has just a few counts. The chain recombines TRBV3-1 (or the pseudogene TRBV3-2) with TRBJ2-5; D not certain. V lost 3 bases to trimming and J lost 9 bases, with 11 bases between them. In germline, CDR1 is LGHDT, CDR2 YNNKEL (reference sequence). The length of the CDR3 is 12 residues. CDR3 sequence reads: CASSQEDGSQYF. The CDR3 DNA follows: TGTGCCAGCAGCCAGGAAGATGGGTCCCAGTACTTC.